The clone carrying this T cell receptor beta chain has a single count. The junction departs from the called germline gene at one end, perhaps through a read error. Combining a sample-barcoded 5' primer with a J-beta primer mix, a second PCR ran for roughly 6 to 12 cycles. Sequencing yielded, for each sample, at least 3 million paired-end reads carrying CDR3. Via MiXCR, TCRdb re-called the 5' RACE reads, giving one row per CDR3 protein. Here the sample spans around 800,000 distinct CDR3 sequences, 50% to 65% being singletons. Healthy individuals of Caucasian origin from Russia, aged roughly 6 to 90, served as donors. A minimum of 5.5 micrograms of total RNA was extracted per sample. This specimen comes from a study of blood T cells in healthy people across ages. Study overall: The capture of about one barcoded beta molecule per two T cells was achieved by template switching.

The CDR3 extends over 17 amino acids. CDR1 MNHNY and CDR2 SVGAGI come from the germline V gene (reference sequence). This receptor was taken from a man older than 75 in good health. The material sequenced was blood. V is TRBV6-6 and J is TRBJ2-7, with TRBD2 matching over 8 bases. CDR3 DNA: TGTGCCGGCAGAATTGGGCTTGGCGTACTAGCGGTGTACGAGCAGTACTTC. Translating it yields CAGRIGLGVLAVYEQYF.